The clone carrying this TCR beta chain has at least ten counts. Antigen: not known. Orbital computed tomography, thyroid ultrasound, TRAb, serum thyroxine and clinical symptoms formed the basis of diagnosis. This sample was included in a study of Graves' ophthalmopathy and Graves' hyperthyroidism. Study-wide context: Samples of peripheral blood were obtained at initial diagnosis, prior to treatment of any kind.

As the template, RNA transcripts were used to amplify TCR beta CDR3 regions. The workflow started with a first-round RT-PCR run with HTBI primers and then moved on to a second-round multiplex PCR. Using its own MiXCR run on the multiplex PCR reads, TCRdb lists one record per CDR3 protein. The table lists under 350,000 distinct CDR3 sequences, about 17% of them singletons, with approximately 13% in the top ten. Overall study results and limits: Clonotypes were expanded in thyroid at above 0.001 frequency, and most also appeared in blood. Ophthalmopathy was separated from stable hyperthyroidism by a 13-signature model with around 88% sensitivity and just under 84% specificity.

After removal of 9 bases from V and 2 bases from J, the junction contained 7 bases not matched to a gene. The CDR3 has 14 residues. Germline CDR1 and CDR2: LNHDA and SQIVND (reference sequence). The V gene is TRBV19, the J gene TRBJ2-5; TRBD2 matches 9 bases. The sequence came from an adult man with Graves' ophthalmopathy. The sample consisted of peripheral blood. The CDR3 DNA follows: TGTGCCAGCCGGAAGGCGGGGGGGCAAGAGACCCAGTACTTC. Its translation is CASRKAGGQETQYF.